One and the same sample provided the 5 T cell receptor beta chains below, sequenced in a study of blood T cell repertoires in COVID-19. Some clones are missing from TCRdb's copy, which holds only in-frame ones; the method was immunoSEQ multiplex PCR. Among 18,000 or so clones, roughly four fifths were seen once, and the ten largest hold about 15%. The sequenced sample consisted of peripheral blood. These receptors were obtained from a man aged 35 to 55 with active or convalescent COVID-19.

The chain employs TRBV27 and TRBJ2-7, with TRBD2 identical over 7 bases. CDR1 and CDR2 from the germline V gene are MNHEY and SMNVEV (reference sequence). Trimming took 5 bases from V and 5 from J; bases not matched to a gene: 9. The CDR3 spans 14 residues. In DNA form, the CDR3 reads TGTGCCAGCAGTGTCTCTAGCGGTTGGGACGAGCAGTACTTC. This codes for CASSVSSGWDEQYF.

The genes are TRBV6-5 and TRBJ2-3; possible D gene TRBD2, 6 bases. From germline, CDR1 is MNHEY and CDR2 SVGAGI. CDR3 length: 14 amino acids. V dropped 4 bases and J dropped 4 bases, with 12 bases sitting between them. The CDR3 bases are TGTGCCAGCAGTTTACCCGGGAGTGCAGATACGCAGTATTTT. It encodes CASSLPGSADTQYF.

The CDR3 DNA reads TGCAGCGTTGTCTACAGGTTCCAAGAGACCCAGTACTTC. This codes for CSVVYRFQETQYF. V usage is TRBV29-1 and J usage is TRBJ2-5; weak D call: TRBD1 (5 bases). The CDR3 totals 13 residues. Between the trimmed V and J ends, which lost 4 bases and 1 base, there was a span of 10 bases. From germline, CDR1 is SQVTM and CDR2 ANQGSEA.

The genes are TRBV2 and TRBJ1-2; D ambiguous. Between the trimmed V and J ends, which lost 3 bases and 5 bases, there was a span of 7 bases. Germline CDR1 and CDR2: SNHLY and FYNNEI. The CDR3 is 12 amino acids. CDR3 sequence (DNA): TGTGCCAGCAGTGAGGCGGGGTATGGCTACACCTTC. Its translation is CASSEAGYGYTF.

The V call is TRBV19, the J call TRBJ1-1, with D perhaps matching TRBD1 (5 bases). Germline V gene data show CDR1 as LNHDA and CDR2 as SQIVND (reference sequence). There are 15 residues in the CDR3. Trimming cost V 3 bases and J 1 base, with 12 bases left between them. CDR3 in DNA: TGTGCCAGTAGTATTTCAAGGGGCTGGAACACTGAAGCTTTCTTT. It codes for CASSISRGWNTEAFF.